One T cell receptor (beta chain) is described in this entry. This sample is drawn from a study of T cells after yellow fever vaccination. Study outcomes and limitations: Sorted repertoires could include abundant contaminating clonotypes from bulk cells.

TCRdb recomputed calls from the 5' RACE reads with MiXCR, one row per CDR3 protein. The sample has approximately 96,000 distinct CDR3 sequences; 7.5% to 10% are singletons. Germline CDR1 reads SQVTM; CDR2 reads ANQGSEA. The CDR3 consists of 14 residues. V was cut by 0 bases and J by 3 bases, with 11 bases left in between. The chain joins TRBV29-1 to TRBJ2-5; D might be TRBD2 (6 bases). The clonotype comes from a man in his late teens or twenties who received the YFV17D yellow fever vaccine. This specimen consisted of CD8+ T cells not binding an NS4B(214-222) dextramer, sorted from PBMCs, obtained less than 18 days after the first yellow fever vaccination. CDR3 residues: CSVEELGGEETQYF. The CDR3, as DNA: TGCAGCGTTGAAGAGCTGGGCGGGGAAGAGACCCAGTACTTC.